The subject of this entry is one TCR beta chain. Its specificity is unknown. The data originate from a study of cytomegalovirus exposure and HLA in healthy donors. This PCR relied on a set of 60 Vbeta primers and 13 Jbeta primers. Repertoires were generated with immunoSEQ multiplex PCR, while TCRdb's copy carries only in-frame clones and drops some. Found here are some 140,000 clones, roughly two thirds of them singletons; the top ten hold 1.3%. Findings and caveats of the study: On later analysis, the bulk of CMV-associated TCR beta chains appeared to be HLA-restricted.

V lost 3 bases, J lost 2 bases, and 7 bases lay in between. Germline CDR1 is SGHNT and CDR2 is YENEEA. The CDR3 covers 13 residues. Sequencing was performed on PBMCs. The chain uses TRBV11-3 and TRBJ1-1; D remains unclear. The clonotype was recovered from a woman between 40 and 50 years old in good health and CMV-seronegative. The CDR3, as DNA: TGTGCCAGCAGCTTGGACTATAACACTGAAGCTTTCTTT. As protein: CASSLDYNTEAFF.